The rows below give T cell receptor beta chains drawn from one sample of a study of vaccination and CD4 T cells after COVID-19. TCRdb reanalysed the PCR reads using MiXCR and keeps one entry per CDR3 protein. The sample contains around 13,000 distinct CDR3 sequences, roughly a quarter of which appear only once. Their cognate antigens are unknown. The sample was CD4+ T cells from blood, cultured in vitro, taken after SARS-CoV-2 vaccination. Receptors were obtained from a human donor who had recovered from COVID-19. Both conserved end residues are part of each CDR3. The D gene is left open where the match is weak. Only some rows state a clone size, as once, few, many or a class for expanded clones.

size	D	V	J	DNA	CDR3
few	TRBD2	TRBV11-2	TRBJ2-7	TGTGCCAGCAGCCTTCTGCGGGGGGGCGAGCAGTACTTC	CASSLLRGGEQYF
medium-sized	-	TRBV7-2	TRBJ1-4	TGTGCCAGCAGCTTAGGACCCAACTACGCAAAACTGTTTTTT	CASSLGPNYAKLFF
-	-	TRBV28	TRBJ1-2	TGTGCCAGCAGGGGGGACGGTTTGTATGGCTACACCTTC	CASRGDGLYGYTF
few	TRBD2	TRBV28	TRBJ2-2	TGTGCCAGCAGTTTGGAGGGGTCCGGGAGGTGGGCCGGGGAGCTGTTTTTT	CASSLEGSGRWAGELFF
few	TRBD2	TRBV24-1	TRBJ2-2	TGTGCCACCCAGGCTAGCGGGGGACTTAACACCGGGGAGCTGTTTTTT	CATQASGGLNTGELFF
few	TRBD2	TRBV20-1	TRBJ2-1	TGCAGTGGGGTAGCGGGAGTACTTAATGAGCAGTTCTTC	CSGVAGVLNEQFF
few	TRBD1	TRBV11-3	TRBJ2-5	TGTGCCAGCAGCGCTCGACAGGGAACAGAGACCCAGTACTTC	CASSARQGTETQYF
-	TRBD1	TRBV7-9	TRBJ1-2	TGTGCCAGCAGCTTCCGGGGACAGGGCAGGGACTATGGCTACACCTTC	CASSFRGQGRDYGYTF
few	-	TRBV6-2/TRBV6-3	TRBJ2-2	TGTGCCAGCAGTACATCCACCGGGGAGCTGTTTTTT	CASSTSTGELFF
few	TRBD1	TRBV28	TRBJ2-7	TGTGCCAACCCGACAGGGTGCGAGCAGTACTTC	CANPTGCEQYF
-	TRBD1	TRBV20-1	TRBJ1-6	TGCAGTCCCGACGGACAGGGGCCTAATAATTCACCCCTCCACTTT	CSPDGQGPNNSPLHF
-	-	TRBV28	TRBJ1-2	TGTGCCAGCAGTTCGCGGACTAATCCGGGTGGTAATTATGGCTACACCTTC	CASSSRTNPGGNYGYTF
-	TRBD1	TRBV29-1	TRBJ2-2	TGCAGCGCTGGACAGGGGGCGGTCGACACCGGGGAGCTGTTTTTT	CSAGQGAVDTGELFF
-	-	TRBV6-1	TRBJ2-2	TGTGCCAGCAGTGAAAGTGAGGGGGAGGGCGGGGAGCTGTTTTTT	CASSESEGEGGELFF
-	-	TRBV28	TRBJ2-7	TGTGCCAGCAGTCTATTCGACGGGACTCTTCGGGAGCAGTACTTC	CASSLFDGTLREQYF
few	TRBD2	TRBV7-2	TRBJ2-1	TGTGCCAACATTATAGGACTAGCGGGAGTTGAGCAGTTCTTC	CANIIGLAGVEQFF
-	-	TRBV7-2	TRBJ1-5	TGTGCCAGCAGCTTAGCAGGGGCAGGGAGCAATCAGCCCCAGCATTTT	CASSLAGAGSNQPQHF